This passage covers 15 T cell receptor beta chains from one sample sequenced in a study of blood T cell repertoires in COVID-19. The assay was immunoSEQ multiplex PCR, and TCRdb's table has in-frame clones only and misses some. The table lists 55,000 to 70,000 clones, about 90% of them singletons. Sequenced material: peripheral blood. The source of these receptors is a woman older than 75 with COVID-19, enrolled during active disease.

This chain connects TRBV2 to TRBJ2-5; 8 nucleotides line up with TRBD1. With V trimmed by 5 bases and J by 5 bases, 4 bases remained unmatched. CDR1 and CDR2 from the germline V gene are SNHLY and FYNNEI. The CDR3 loop spans 13 amino acids. CDR3 amino acids: CASSPRGRETQYF. In DNA form, the CDR3 reads TGTGCCAGCAGTCCCAGGGGGCGGGAGACCCAGTACTTC.

This chain connects TRBV5-1 to TRBJ2-5, with TRBD1 matching over 7 bases. The CDR3 contains 15 residues. Germline V gene sequence: CDR1 SGHRS, CDR2 YFSETQ. The V gene end was trimmed by 2 bases and the J gene end by 4 bases; junction bases not matched to a gene: 8. The CDR3 protein is CASSLGKGARETQYF. CDR3 coding DNA: TGCGCCAGCAGCTTAGGGAAGGGGGCGAGAGAGACCCAGTACTTC.

V is TRBV3-1 (or the pseudogene TRBV3-2) and J is TRBJ2-3, with a possible D match to TRBD1 (5 bases). V was clipped by 0 bases and J by 0 bases, with 10 bases between them. The CDR3 consists of 16 residues. Germline loops: CDR1 LGHDT, CDR2 YNNKEL (reference sequence). The CDR3: CASSQDSRTSTDTQYF. CDR3 nucleotides: TGTGCCAGCAGCCAAGATTCCCGGACAAGCACAGATACGCAGTATTTT.

This clone was counted between two and nine times. The chain has TRBV4-2 and TRBJ2-1; 15 bases align to TRBD2. The CDR3 extends over 19 amino acids. CDR1 and CDR2 (germline): LGHNA, YNFKEQ. V lost 1 base and J lost 0; bases outside the gene matches: 4. CDR3 in DNA: TGTGCCAGCAGCCAAGGGACTAGCGGGGGGGCGAGCTCCTACAATGAGCAGTTCTTC. Residues: CASSQGTSGGASSYNEQFF.

This chain uses TRBV5-1 with TRBJ2-1; possibly TRBD1 for D (5 bases). Germline-derived CDR1 and CDR2 are SGHRS and YFSETQ. V shed 1 base and J shed 0 bases, with 8 bases lying between them. The CDR3 totals 15 residues. CDR3 amino acids: CASSLKRGSYNEQFF. DNA for the CDR3: TGCGCCAGCAGCTTGAAAAGGGGCTCCTACAATGAGCAGTTCTTC.

The chain has TRBV10-1 and TRBJ1-6; tentative D call: TRBD1 (5 bases). Germline-derived CDR1 and CDR2 are WNHNN and SYGVQD (reference sequence). This CDR3 spans 17 amino acids. Deletions cut 9 bases from V and 6 bases from J, with 24 bases between. CDR3 sequence: CARIDPGLANPNSPLHF. CDR3 coding DNA: TGCGCCAGGATAGACCCGGGACTGGCAAATCCTAATTCACCCCTCCACTTT.

The rearrangement links TRBV2 to TRBJ2-3; TRBD1 matches at 7 bases. This CDR3 has 15 residues. Looked up from germline, CDR1 is SNHLY and CDR2 is FYNNEI. V shed 1 base, J shed 3 bases, and the junction held 4 bases outside the gene matches. In nucleotides, the CDR3 is TGTGCCAGCAGTGAAGGCAGGGGGAGAACAGATACGCAGTATTTT. Translated, it gives CASSEGRGRTDTQYF.

The chain uses TRBV5-1 and TRBJ2-2; D not certain. Trimming took off 2 bases at V and 1 base at J, with 6 bases between the two ends. The CDR3 sequence is 14 residues long. CDR1 is SGHRS, CDR2 YFSETQ, per germline. As DNA, the CDR3 is TGCGCCAGCAGCTTTGACATGAACACCGGGGAGCTGTTTTTT. This gives the protein CASSFDMNTGELFF.

The rearrangement joins TRBV3-1 (or the pseudogene TRBV3-2) to TRBJ2-1; 8 nucleotides agree with TRBD2. Germline trimming cut 5 bases from V and 6 bases from J; bases unmatched to any gene: 9. The CDR3 extends over 15 amino acids. Germline values: CDR1 LGHDT, CDR2 YNNKEL (reference sequence). The CDR3 nucleotides read TGTGCCAGCAGCTCCCATGAACGGGGGGGCAATGAGCAGTTCTTC. Protein sequence: CASSSHERGGNEQFF.

V gene TRBV4-2 combines with J gene TRBJ2-5, with 11 bases lining up with TRBD2. Trimming cost V 0 bases and J 4 bases; bases outside gene matches: 10. This CDR3 region has 18 residues. Looked up from germline, CDR1 is LGHNA and CDR2 is YNFKEQ. The chain's CDR3 is CASSQDFSGGAASETQYF. DNA of the CDR3: TGTGCCAGCAGCCAAGATTTTAGCGGGGGGGCCGCTTCAGAGACCCAGTACTTC.

J is TRBJ2-2 and V is TRBV5-8; TRBD2 might be the D (5 bases). Trimming shortened V by 1 base and J by 6 bases, and 10 bases separated the two germline ends. Germline assignment: CDR1 SGHTS and CDR2 YDEGEE. This CDR3 is 14 amino acids long. The CDR3 DNA reads as TGTGCCAGCAGCTTGAGGCGGGTGGCCGGGGAGCTGTTTTTT. Protein sequence: CASSLRRVAGELFF.

V gene TRBV15 combines with J gene TRBJ1-3, with no clear D. The CDR3 is 18 residues long. The ends were cut back, 2 bases at V and 0 bases at J, with 17 bases in the middle. Germline V gene lookup returns CDR1 LNHNV and CDR2 YYDKDF (reference sequence). In DNA, the CDR3 is TGTGCCACCAGCAGATCCACCCAGCGGGGAATCTCTGGAAACACCATATATTTT. Protein: CATSRSTQRGISGNTIYF.

CDR3 sequence (DNA): TGTGCCAGCAGGCTAACAGGGGCCACTGAAGCTTTCTTT. This translates into CASRLTGATEAFF. The chain uses TRBV6-5 and TRBJ1-1; 7 nucleotides agree with TRBD1. Germline values: CDR1 MNHEY, CDR2 SVGAGI. The CDR3 has 13 amino acids. The V segment lost 6 bases and the J segment 4 bases; nucleotides outside the gene matches: 5.

The V and J genes are TRBV6-2 or TRBV6-3 and TRBJ2-7, with D maybe TRBD2 (5 bases). Germline loops: CDR1 MNHEY, CDR2 SVGEGT. Trimming stripped 5 bases from V and 6 bases from J, with 8 bases between. This CDR3 contains 11 residues. Written as DNA, the CDR3 is TGTGCCAGCAGTCCCCGGGGCGAGCAGTACTTC. Translation: CASSPRGEQYF.

The chain is built from TRBV11-3 and TRBJ2-1; 9 nucleotides line up with TRBD2. The CDR3 has 16 amino acids. The germline gives CDR1 SGHNT, CDR2 YENEEA. V dropped 1 base and J dropped 12; count of bases not matched to a gene: 13. CDR3 coding DNA: TGTGCCAGCAGCTTAGTAGGTAGCGGGGGAGTCGAGGGGCAGTTCTTC. This translates into CASSLVGSGGVEGQFF.